This T cell receptor beta chain stems from a study of identifying expanded T cells in peripheral blood. Study-wide points: Across healthy donors, higher total template counts meant significantly greater two-week count variance. Roughly 1.2 clones differed between technical replicates, versus roughly 16 and 20 over time.

Repertoires were generated with immunoSEQ multiplex PCR, while TCRdb's copy carries only in-frame clones and drops some. The sample yields approximately 90,000 clones, 75% to 90% seen once. This clone was seen a handful of times. Its target is not known. Trimming removed 3 bases from V and 5 bases from J, with 4 bases in between. This CDR3 is 12 amino acids long. Germline loops: CDR1 KGHSH, CDR2 LQKENI. Healthy donors had no documented immune events, such as infections, while sampled. The receptor was isolated from a person aged 18-70 years in good health. The chain is built from TRBV18 and TRBJ2-2; D unclear. The sample consisted of blood. CDR3 loop: CASSPRTGELFF. CDR3 in DNA: TGTGCCAGCTCACCGAGGACCGGGGAGCTGTTTTTT.